These 14 T cell receptor beta chains came from one sample sequenced in a study of shared clonotypes between healthy human individuals (dated by TCRdb to the early 2020s). CD8 naive samples were obtained by positive selection for CCR7 among CD45RO-negative cells, yielding a CD45RA+CCR7+ population from which TemRA cells were excluded. The library was produced with the immunoSEQ multiplex PCR assay. TCRdb holds this immuneACCESS table with in-frame rearrangements only. Some clones are missing; in checked studies, unresolved V genes explain under half, and the rest has no known cause. Within this sample are 550,000 to 750,000 clones, with about 92% of them counted one time only. Roughly 24% of the sample rests with the top ten. Sequenced sample: naive CD8+ T cells sorted from blood. Taken with the paper, the label for cell subset or site translates to: CD45RA+CCR7+. The receptors here all came from a man aged 25 to 40 in good health.

The chain joins TRBV18 to TRBJ1-2; D uncertain. The ends were cut back, 6 bases at V and 7 bases at J, with 30 bases in the middle. The germline V gene has CDR1 KGHSH and CDR2 LQKENI. This CDR3 comprises 18 residues. CDR3 amino acids: CASSPEPGSFGIGLGYTF. In nucleotides, the CDR3 is TGTGCCAGCTCTCCAGAACCGGGGAGCTTTGGAATCGGGCTTGGCTACACCTTC.

V is TRBV4-2 and J is TRBJ2-1; possible D gene TRBD2, 6 bases. The CDR3 is 15 residues long. Germline lookup yields CDR1 LGHNA and CDR2 YNFKEQ. V lost 0 bases, J lost 12 bases, and 18 bases lay in between. The CDR3 spells CASSQDGGLLIPQFF. The DNA for the CDR3 is TGTGCCAGCAGCCAAGATGGGGGACTCCTCATTCCGCAGTTCTTC.

The chain joins TRBV7-9 to TRBJ2-7, with D perhaps given as TRBD1 or TRBD2 (6 bases each). V lost 3 bases, J lost 6 bases, and 12 bases lay in between. CDR3 length equals 13 residues. Germline CDR1 and CDR2: SEHNR and FQNEAQ (reference sequence). In DNA form, the CDR3 reads TGTGCCAGCAGCTTCGCAGGGGAGGCCGAGCAGTACTTC. This encodes CASSFAGEAEQYF.

This clone showed up just once. The chain uses TRBV27 and TRBJ1-5, with TRBD1 as a possible D gene (6 bases). The CDR3 totals 15 residues. Trimming took 5 bases from V and 5 from J, leaving 16 bases between them. Germline V CDR1 and CDR2: MNHEY, SMNVEV (reference sequence). The CDR3 reads CASSTHQAGDQPQHF. Here the CDR3 DNA reads TGTGCCAGCAGTACCCATCAGGCAGGGGATCAGCCCCAGCATTTT.

This clone appeared a single time. This chain uses TRBV4-2 with TRBJ2-1; maybe TRBD1 (5 bases). The V gene lost 0 bases and the J gene lost 10 bases, with 13 bases spanning the gap. The CDR3 has 14 residues. Germline values: CDR1 LGHNA, CDR2 YNFKEQ. CDR3 bases: TGTGCCAGCAGCCAAGATTATGTGGGGCTGGAGCAGTTCTTC. Translation: CASSQDYVGLEQFF.

The J gene is TRBJ2-1, the V gene TRBV6-1; 7 bases match TRBD2. Germline V lookup: CDR1 MNHNS, CDR2 SASEGT. Trimming removed 2 bases from V and 3 bases from J; junction bases left unmatched: 7. The CDR3 consists of 16 residues. The CDR3 DNA follows: TGTGCCAGCAGTGAATATGCTAGCGGAATCTACAATGAGCAGTTCTTC. The encoded protein is CASSEYASGIYNEQFF.

This clone was seen just once. The rearrangement joins TRBV10-1 to TRBJ2-1; 13 nucleotides match TRBD2. The CDR3 covers 14 residues. V lost 6 bases, J lost 10 bases, and 6 bases stayed unmatched. Germline CDR1 is WNHNN and CDR2 is SYGVQD (reference sequence). The CDR3 nucleotides are TGCGCCAGCAGCGGACTAGCGGGAGTAAGGGAGCAGTTCTTC. It is translated as CASSGLAGVREQFF.

This clone was seen just once. V usage is TRBV29-1 and J usage is TRBJ2-5; 10 bases match TRBD2. Germline lookup yields CDR1 SQVTM and CDR2 ANQGSEA. With 5 bases clipped from V and 0 bases from J, the junction kept 3 bases outside the gene matches. This CDR3 is 14 amino acids long. The CDR3 loop is CSVRGLANQETQYF. The CDR3 coding sequence is TGCAGCGTTCGGGGACTAGCGAACCAAGAGACCCAGTACTTC.

The sample holds one count of this clone. DNA of the CDR3: TGTGCCAGCAGTTACTCAAATGTCTACGAGCAGTACTTC. Protein sequence: CASSYSNVYEQYF. V gene TRBV6-5 combines with J gene TRBJ2-7, with no clear D. Per the germline V gene, CDR1 is MNHEY and CDR2 is SVGAGI. The CDR3 covers 13 residues. Trimming pared 0 bases from V and 3 bases from J, leaving 6 bases between.

J is TRBJ1-2 and V is TRBV28; D might be TRBD1 (5 bases). The V end was cut by 6 bases, the J end by 4 bases, with 9 bases between. CDR3 length equals 12 residues. The V gene's germline CDR1 is MDHEN and CDR2 SYDVKM. DNA for the CDR3: TGTGCCAGCAGATCAGGGAGCTATGGCTACACCTTC. This sequence encodes CASRSGSYGYTF.

The V gene is TRBV5-4, the J gene TRBJ2-1, with D unresolved. Trimming removed 0 bases at V and 10 bases at J, with 5 bases between. The CDR3 is 11 amino acids. Germline CDR1 is SGHNT and CDR2 is YYREEE (reference sequence). CDR3 bases: TGTGCCAGCAGCTTGGGGAGCGAGCAGTTCTTC. This gives the protein CASSLGSEQFF.

The chain is built from TRBV27 and TRBJ2-7; 12 bases align to TRBD2. Trimming cost V 8 bases and J 5 bases; bases outside gene matches: 10. Germline V gene sequence: CDR1 MNHEY, CDR2 SMNVEV (reference sequence). CDR3 length: 15 residues. This CDR3 is CASSRLAGAADEQYF. In DNA form, the CDR3 reads TGTGCCAGCTCGAGACTAGCGGGAGCAGCTGACGAGCAGTACTTC.

J is TRBJ2-3 and V is TRBV11-2, with 7 bases aligning to TRBD1. CDR3 length: 17 amino acids. Germline-derived CDR1 and CDR2 are SGHAT and FQNNGV. The V gene end was trimmed by 1 base and the J gene end by 4 bases; junction bases not matched to a gene: 11. The CDR3 bases are TGTGCCAGCAGCTTAGTGTTGGGAGACAGGGACCCAGATACGCAGTATTTT. As protein: CASSLVLGDRDPDTQYF.

The chain links TRBV29-1 to TRBJ1-1; a possible D gene is TRBD1 (5 bases). The CDR3 has 13 amino acids. V lost 5 bases and J lost 1, with 11 bases in between. From germline, CDR1 is SQVTM and CDR2 ANQGSEA. The CDR3 here is CSVYRSGNTEAFF. The CDR3 nucleotides read TGCAGCGTTTACAGGTCCGGGAACACTGAAGCTTTCTTT. The variable domain in full, completed from reference TRBV29-1 and TRBJ1-1, reads SAVISQKPSRDICQRGTSLTIQCQVDSQVTMMFWYRQQPGQSLTLIATANQGSEATYESGFVIDKFPISRPNLTFSTLTVSNMSPEDSSIYLCSVYRSGNTEAFFGQGTRLTVV.